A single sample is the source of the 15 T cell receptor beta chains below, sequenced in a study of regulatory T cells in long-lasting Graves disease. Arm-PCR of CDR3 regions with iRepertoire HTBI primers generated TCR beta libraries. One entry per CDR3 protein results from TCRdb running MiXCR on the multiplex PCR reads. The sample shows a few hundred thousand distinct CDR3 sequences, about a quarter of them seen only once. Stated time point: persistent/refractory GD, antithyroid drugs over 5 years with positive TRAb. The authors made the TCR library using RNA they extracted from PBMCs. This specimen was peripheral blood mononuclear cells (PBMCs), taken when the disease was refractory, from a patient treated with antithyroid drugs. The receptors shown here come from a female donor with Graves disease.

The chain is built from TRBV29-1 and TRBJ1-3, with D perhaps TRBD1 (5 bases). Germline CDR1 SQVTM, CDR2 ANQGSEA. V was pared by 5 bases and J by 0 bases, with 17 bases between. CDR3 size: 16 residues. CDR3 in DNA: TGCAGCGTTCGTTCGGGACCGGTCATCTCTGGAAACACCATATATTTT. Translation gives CSVRSGPVISGNTIYF.

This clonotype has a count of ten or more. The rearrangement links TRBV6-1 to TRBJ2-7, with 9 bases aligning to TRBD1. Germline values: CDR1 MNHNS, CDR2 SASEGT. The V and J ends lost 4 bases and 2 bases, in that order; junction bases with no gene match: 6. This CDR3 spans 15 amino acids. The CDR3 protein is CASSGPGTGPYEQYF. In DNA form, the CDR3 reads TGTGCCAGCAGTGGCCCCGGGACAGGGCCCTACGAGCAGTACTTC.

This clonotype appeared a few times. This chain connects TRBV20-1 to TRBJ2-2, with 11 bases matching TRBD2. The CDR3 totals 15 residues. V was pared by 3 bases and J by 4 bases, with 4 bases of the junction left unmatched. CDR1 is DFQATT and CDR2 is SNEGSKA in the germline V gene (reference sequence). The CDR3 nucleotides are TGCAGTGCTAGGCCGGGACTAGCGGTCACCGGGGAGCTGTTTTTT. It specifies CSARPGLAVTGELFF.

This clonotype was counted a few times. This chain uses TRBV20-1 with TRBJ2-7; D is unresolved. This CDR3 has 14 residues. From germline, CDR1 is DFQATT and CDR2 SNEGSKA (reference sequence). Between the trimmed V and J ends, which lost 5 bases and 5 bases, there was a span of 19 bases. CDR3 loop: CSADPLRAEDEQYF. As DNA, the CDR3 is TGCAGTGCTGACCCCTTGAGAGCCGAGGACGAGCAGTACTTC.

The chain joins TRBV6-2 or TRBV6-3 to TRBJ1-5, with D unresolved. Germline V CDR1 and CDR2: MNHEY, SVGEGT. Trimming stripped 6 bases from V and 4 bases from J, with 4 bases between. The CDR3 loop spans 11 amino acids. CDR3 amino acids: CASRGNQPQHF. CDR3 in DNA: TGTGCCAGCAGGGGAAATCAGCCCCAGCATTTT.

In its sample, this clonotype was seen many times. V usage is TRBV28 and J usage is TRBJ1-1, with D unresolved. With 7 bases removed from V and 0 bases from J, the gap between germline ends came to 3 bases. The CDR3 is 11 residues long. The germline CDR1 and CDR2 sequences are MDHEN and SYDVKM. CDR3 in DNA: TGTGCCAGCAAGGTGAACACTGAAGCTTTCTTT. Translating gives CASKVNTEAFF.

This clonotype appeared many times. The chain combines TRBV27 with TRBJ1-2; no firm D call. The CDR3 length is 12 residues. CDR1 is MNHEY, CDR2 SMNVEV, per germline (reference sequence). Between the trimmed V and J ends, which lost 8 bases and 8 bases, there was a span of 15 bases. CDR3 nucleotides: TGTGCCAGCGGGTGGGGTTCGCGAGGCTACACCTTC. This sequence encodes CASGWGSRGYTF.

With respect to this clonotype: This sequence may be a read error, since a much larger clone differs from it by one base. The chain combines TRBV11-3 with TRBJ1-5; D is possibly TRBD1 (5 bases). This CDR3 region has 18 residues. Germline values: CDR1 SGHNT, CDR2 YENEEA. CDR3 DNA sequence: TGTGGCAGCAGCTTAGTGGGGCCACCGGGACTGGGCAATCAGCCCCAGCATTTT. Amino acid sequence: CGSSLVGPPGLGNQPQHF.

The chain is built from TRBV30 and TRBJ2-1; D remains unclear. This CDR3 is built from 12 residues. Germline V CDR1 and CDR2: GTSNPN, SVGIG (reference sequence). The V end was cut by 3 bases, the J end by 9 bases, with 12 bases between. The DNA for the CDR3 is TGTGCCTGGAGCGATCTATATTTTGAGCAGTTCTTC. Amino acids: CAWSDLYFEQFF.

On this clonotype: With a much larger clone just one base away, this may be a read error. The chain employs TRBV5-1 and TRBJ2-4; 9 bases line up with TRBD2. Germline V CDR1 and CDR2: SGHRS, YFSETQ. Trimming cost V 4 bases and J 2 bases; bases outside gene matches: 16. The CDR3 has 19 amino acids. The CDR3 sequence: CASSHDSGSSDLSKNIQYF. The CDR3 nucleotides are TGCGCCAGCAGCCATGATAGCGGGAGTAGTGATTTGTCCAAAAACATTCAGTACTTC. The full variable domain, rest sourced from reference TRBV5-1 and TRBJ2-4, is KAGVTQTPRYLIKTRGQQVTLSCSPISGHRSVSWYQQTPGQGLQFLFEYFSETQRNKGNFPGRFSGRQFSNSRSEMNVSTLELGDSALYLCASSHDSGSSDLSKNIQYFGAGTRLSVL.

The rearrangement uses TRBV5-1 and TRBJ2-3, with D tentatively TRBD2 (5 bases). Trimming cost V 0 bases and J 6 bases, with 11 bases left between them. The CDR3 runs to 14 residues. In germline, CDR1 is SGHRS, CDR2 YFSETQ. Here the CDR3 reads CASSLGTPGDTQYF. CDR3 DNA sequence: TGCGCCAGCAGCTTGGGGACTCCCGGGGATACGCAGTATTTT.

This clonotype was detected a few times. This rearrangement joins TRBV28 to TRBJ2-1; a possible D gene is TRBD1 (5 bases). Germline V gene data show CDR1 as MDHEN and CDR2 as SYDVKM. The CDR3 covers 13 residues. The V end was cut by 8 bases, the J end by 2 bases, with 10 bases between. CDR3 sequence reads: CASQGGTYNEQFF. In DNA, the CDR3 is TGTGCCAGCCAGGGTGGCACCTACAATGAGCAGTTCTTC.

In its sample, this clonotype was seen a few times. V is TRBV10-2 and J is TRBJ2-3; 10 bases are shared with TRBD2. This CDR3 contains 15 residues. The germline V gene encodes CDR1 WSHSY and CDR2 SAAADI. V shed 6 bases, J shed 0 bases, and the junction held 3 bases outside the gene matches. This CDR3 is CASSLAGASTDTQYF. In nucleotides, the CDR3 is TGCGCCAGCAGCCTAGCGGGAGCTAGCACAGATACGCAGTATTTT.

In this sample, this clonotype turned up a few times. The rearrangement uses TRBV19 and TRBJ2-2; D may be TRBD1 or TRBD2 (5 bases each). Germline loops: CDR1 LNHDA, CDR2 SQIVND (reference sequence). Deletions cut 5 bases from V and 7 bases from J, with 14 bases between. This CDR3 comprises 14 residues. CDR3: CASSHRTGGGELFF. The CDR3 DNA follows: TGTGCCAGTAGTCACAGGACTGGTGGCGGGGAGCTGTTTTTT.

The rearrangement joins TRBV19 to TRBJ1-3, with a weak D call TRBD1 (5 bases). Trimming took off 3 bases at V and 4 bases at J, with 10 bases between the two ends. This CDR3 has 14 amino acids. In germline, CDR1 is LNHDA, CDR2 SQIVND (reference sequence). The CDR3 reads CASSIGTPGNTIYF. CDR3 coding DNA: TGTGCCAGTAGTATTGGGACGCCGGGAAACACCATATATTTT.